These 28 T cell receptor beta chains were all obtained from the same sample, sequenced in a study of cytomegalovirus exposure and HLA in healthy donors. Primers for the PCR totalled 60 Vbeta and 13 Jbeta. Clones were read by immunoSEQ multiplex PCR, and TCRdb kept only the in-frame ones, dropping some. The sample includes some 180,000 clones, more than 75% seen only once; the top ten take 1.5% to 1.9%. Sequenced: PBMCs. Every receptor here comes from a man aged 40-49 years in good health and CMV-seronegative.

The chain is built from TRBV6-5 and TRBJ1-2; perhaps TRBD1 as D (5 bases). Germline V gene sequence: CDR1 MNHEY, CDR2 SVGAGI. Trimming took 5 bases from V and 1 from J, leaving 8 bases between them. This CDR3 spans 13 amino acids. CDR3 coding DNA: TGTGCCAGCAGTCCGGGGGATAACTATGGCTACACCTTC. It specifies CASSPGDNYGYTF.

This clone occurred a few times. V and J are TRBV27 and TRBJ2-1, with 12 bases fitting TRBD2. Germline-derived CDR1 and CDR2 are MNHEY and SMNVEV (reference sequence). The length of the CDR3 is 16 residues. V lost 6 bases and J lost 7; bases outside the gene matches: 10. Written as DNA, the CDR3 is TGTGCCAGCAGGACAGCTAGCGGGAGGGCCTGGAATGAGCAGTTCTTC. Its translation: CASRTASGRAWNEQFF.

This clone is a singleton in its sample. V gene TRBV4-1 combines with J gene TRBJ2-7, with D possibly matching TRBD1 (6 bases). Trimming took 0 bases from V and 5 from J, leaving 17 bases between them. Per the germline V gene, CDR1 is MGHRA and CDR2 is YSYEKL. The CDR3 is 16 residues long. The CDR3 DNA reads as TGCGCCAGCAGCCAAGATAGGACAGCTCCTACGAACGAGCAGTACTTC. Its translation is CASSQDRTAPTNEQYF.

This chain connects TRBV6-5 to TRBJ1-1; TRBD1 aligns across 8 bases. The ends lost 5 bases at V and 4 bases at J; junction bases unmatched: 6. The CDR3 is 14 residues long. Germline-derived CDR1 and CDR2 are MNHEY and SVGAGI. This CDR3 reads CASSRRQGPTEAFF. For the CDR3, the DNA is TGTGCCAGCAGTCGAAGACAGGGGCCCACTGAAGCTTTCTTT.

The CDR3, as DNA: TGTGCCAGCAGCTTAGTTTCTAGCGGGGCTTACGAGCAGTACTTC. It specifies CASSLVSSGAYEQYF. V is TRBV11-2 and J is TRBJ2-7; 9 bases are shared with TRBD2. CDR3 length: 15 amino acids. V lost 1 base to trimming and J lost 4 bases; unmatched junction nucleotides: 5. Germline assignment: CDR1 SGHAT and CDR2 FQNNGV.

As DNA, the CDR3 is TGCGCCAGCAGCCCGGGGGGGATGGGCGCTGAAGCTTTCTTT. Its protein is CASSPGGMGAEAFF. The chain carries TRBV4-1 and TRBJ1-1; the D gene is possibly TRBD1 (5 bases). This CDR3 has 14 amino acids. The germline V gene encodes CDR1 MGHRA and CDR2 YSYEKL. With 4 bases removed from V and 6 bases from J, the gap between germline ends came to 15 bases.

The chain couples TRBV5-1 to TRBJ2-3, with a tentative D call TRBD1 (6 bases). CDR1 and CDR2 (germline): SGHRS, YFSETQ. With 2 bases removed from V and 0 bases from J, the gap between germline ends came to 13 bases. The CDR3 extends over 16 amino acids. The CDR3 DNA reads TGCGCCAGCAGCTTAGTGGGGGCAGGGAGCACAGATACGCAGTATTTT. The encoded protein is CASSLVGAGSTDTQYF. The full variable domain, in which reference TRBV5-1 and TRBJ2-3 provide the parts outside the CDR3, is KAGVTQTPRYLIKTRGQQVTLSCSPISGHRSVSWYQQTPGQGLQFLFEYFSETQRNKGNFPGRFSGRQFSNSRSEMNVSTLELGDSALYLCASSLVGAGSTDTQYFGPGTRLTVL.

The genes are TRBV6-1 and TRBJ2-2; tentative D call: TRBD1 (5 bases). Trimming took 1 base from V and 1 from J, leaving 10 bases between them. Germline loops: CDR1 MNHNS, CDR2 SASEGT. CDR3 length: 16 amino acids. The CDR3 spells CASSEGWGQNTGELFF. CDR3 bases: TGTGCCAGCAGTGAAGGGTGGGGCCAGAACACCGGGGAGCTGTTTTTT.

The chain joins TRBV6-6 to TRBJ1-5, with 8 bases lining up with TRBD1. CDR1 and CDR2 from the germline V gene are MNHNY and SVGAGI (reference sequence). The CDR3 contains 14 residues. With V trimmed by 3 bases and J by 4 bases, 2 bases remained unmatched. The CDR3 sequence is CASSYQGANQPQHF. The DNA of the CDR3 is TGTGCCAGCAGTTATCAGGGGGCTAATCAGCCCCAGCATTTT.

This chain joins TRBV6-1 and TRBJ1-1; D remains ambiguous. Per the germline V gene, CDR1 is MNHNS and CDR2 is SASEGT. Deletions cut 4 bases from V and 4 bases from J, with 10 bases between. The length of the CDR3 is 13 residues. The CDR3 DNA sequence: TGTGCCAGCAGTGCTAGTGGGAGCACTGAAGCTTTCTTT. Translated: CASSASGSTEAFF.

The chain is built from TRBV18 and TRBJ2-7; a weak D match, TRBD2 (5 bases). CDR1 is KGHSH, CDR2 LQKENI, per germline. Trimming pared 5 bases from V and 4 bases from J, leaving 12 bases between. There are 13 residues in the CDR3. The CDR3 DNA sequence: TGTGCCAGCTCAAGGACTCGCGAATACGAGCAGTACTTC. Its protein product is CASSRTREYEQYF.

This chain joins TRBV28 and TRBJ2-7; 8 bases fit TRBD1. V was clipped by 6 bases and J by 0 bases; unmatched bases: 7. Germline values: CDR1 MDHEN, CDR2 SYDVKM. CDR3 size: 15 residues. CDR3 coding DNA: TGTGCCAGCAGATCGGGACAGGTGTCCTCCTACGAGCAGTACTTC. Amino acid sequence: CASRSGQVSSYEQYF.

The chain is built from TRBV18 and TRBJ2-7; 7 nucleotides align to TRBD1. Trimming took 4 bases from V and 4 from J; bases not matched to a gene: 1. This CDR3 region has 12 residues. Germline CDR1 is KGHSH and CDR2 is LQKENI. The CDR3 here is CASSRQGYEQYF. DNA for the CDR3: TGTGCCAGCTCACGACAGGGATACGAGCAGTACTTC.

This clone has just a few counts. The chain uses TRBV6-5 and TRBJ2-2; D not resolved. Trimming took 3 bases from V and 6 from J, leaving 14 bases between them. This CDR3 is built from 15 residues. Germline values: CDR1 MNHEY, CDR2 SVGAGI. CDR3 residues: CASSYEAAASGELFF. CDR3 bases: TGTGCCAGCAGTTATGAGGCAGCCGCCTCCGGGGAGCTGTTTTTT.

The genes are TRBV10-1 and TRBJ1-5, with no clear D. CDR3 length: 16 amino acids. Germline CDR1 and CDR2: WNHNN and SYGVQD (reference sequence). Trimming took off 2 bases at V and 2 bases at J, with 13 bases between the two ends. CDR3: CASSEPVGVGNQPQHF. The CDR3, as DNA: TGCGCCAGCAGTGAGCCGGTCGGGGTGGGCAATCAGCCCCAGCATTTT.

On this clone: Other DNA sequences in this sample translate to the same CDR3. The chain is built from TRBV6-5 and TRBJ2-6, with D uncertain. Trimming stripped 9 bases from V and 0 bases from J, with 9 bases between. The V gene's germline CDR1 is MNHEY and CDR2 SVGAGI. CDR3 length: 14 amino acids. CDR3 in amino acids: CASSLGSGANVLTF. CDR3 DNA: TGTGCCAGTAGTCTCGGCTCTGGGGCCAACGTCCTGACTTTC.

CDR3 protein: CASRPDRGPAEKLFF. CDR3 DNA sequence: TGTGCCAGCAGACCAGACAGGGGGCCGGCTGAAAAACTGTTTTTT. V gene TRBV6-6 combines with J gene TRBJ1-4; 10 nucleotides line up with TRBD1. J was trimmed by 7 bases and V by 6 bases; bases with no gene match: 8. Germline CDR1 reads MNHNY; CDR2 reads SVGAGI (reference sequence). The CDR3 is 15 residues long.

V and J are TRBV7-2 and TRBJ1-5; D is unclear. Per germline, CDR1 SGHTA and CDR2 FQGNSA. The CDR3 totals 12 residues. V lost 5 bases to trimming and J lost 5 bases, with 7 bases between them. The CDR3 DNA sequence: TGTGCCAGCAGCCAAGACTATCAGCCCCAGCATTTT. Protein sequence: CASSQDYQPQHF.

The table lists this clone with a few counts. The CDR3 spells CASSRSSGAQETQYF. The CDR3 DNA sequence: TGTGCCAGCTCACGGTCTAGCGGGGCACAAGAGACCCAGTACTTC. The rearrangement uses TRBV18 and TRBJ2-5; TRBD2 aligns across 9 bases. The CDR3 runs 15 residues. The V segment lost 4 bases and the J segment 2 bases; nucleotides outside the gene matches: 5. Per the germline V gene, CDR1 is KGHSH and CDR2 is LQKENI.

The rearrangement uses TRBV7-9 and TRBJ2-7; maybe TRBD2 (5 bases). CDR3 length: 17 residues. Between the trimmed V and J ends, which lost 2 bases and 3 bases, there was a span of 20 bases. CDR1 is SEHNR, CDR2 FQNEAQ, per germline (reference sequence). The CDR3 spells CASSLILVRESGYEQYF. The DNA of the CDR3 is TGTGCCAGCAGCTTAATCCTTGTCCGGGAAAGCGGCTACGAGCAGTACTTC. The variable domain in full, completed from reference TRBV7-9 and TRBJ2-7, reads DTGVSQNPRHKITKRGQNVTFRCDPISEHNRLYWYRQTLGQGPEFLTYFQNEAQLEKSRLLSDRFSAERPKGSFSTLEIQRTEQGDSAMYLCASSLILVRESGYEQYFGPGTRLTVT.

V and J are TRBV5-6 and TRBJ1-2, with D maybe TRBD1 (5 bases). The germline V and J ends were trimmed by 7 bases and 8 bases, with 21 bases remaining between them. CDR1 SGHDT and CDR2 YYEEEE come from the germline V gene. The CDR3 is 14 amino acids. The CDR3 reads CASGQGPSGRGYTF. The CDR3 nucleotides read TGTGCCAGCGGCCAGGGCCCTTCGGGCCGAGGCTACACCTTC.

As for this clone: The sample holds other DNA sequences that translate to the same CDR3. The chain is built from TRBV6-5 and TRBJ2-5; 8 bases fit TRBD1. CDR1 is MNHEY, CDR2 SVGAGI, per germline. The CDR3 is 15 amino acids. Trimming removed 3 bases from V and 5 bases from J; junction bases left unmatched: 8. The CDR3 coding sequence is TGTGCCAGCAGTTATAACCAGGGGGCAGGGGAGACCCAGTACTTC. It codes for CASSYNQGAGETQYF.

The V call is TRBV19, the J call TRBJ1-6; 11 bases map to TRBD1. The CDR3 covers 15 residues. V shed 5 bases, J shed 8 bases, and the junction held 5 bases outside the gene matches. The germline gives CDR1 LNHDA, CDR2 SQIVND (reference sequence). CDR3 region: CASSDSGQGDSPLHF. The CDR3 DNA reads TGTGCCAGTAGTGATTCGGGACAGGGGGATTCACCCCTCCACTTT.

The chain combines TRBV28 with TRBJ2-7; 7 bases fit TRBD1. Looked up from germline, CDR1 is MDHEN and CDR2 is SYDVKM. V dropped 4 bases and J dropped 4; count of bases not matched to a gene: 10. The length of the CDR3 is 15 residues. The CDR3 loop is CASSSPRDRAYEQYF. The CDR3 region has the DNA TGTGCCAGCAGTTCACCTAGGGACAGAGCTTACGAGCAGTACTTC.

A note on this clone: Other DNA sequences from this sample encode an identical CDR3 as well. The chain joins TRBV7-2 to TRBJ2-5, with 10 bases that match TRBD2. V trimming: 9 bases; J trimming: 5 bases; junction bases outside the gene matches: 9. Per the germline V gene, CDR1 is SGHTA and CDR2 is FQGNSA. The CDR3 sequence is 14 residues long. The CDR3 DNA is TGTGCCAGTTCTCTAGCGGGAGTAGGGGAGACCCAGTACTTC. This codes for CASSLAGVGETQYF.

There are a few counts of this clone. The chain joins TRBV30 to TRBJ1-4, with D possibly being TRBD1 (6 bases). The length of the CDR3 is 14 residues. The germline CDR1 and CDR2 sequences are GTSNPN and SVGIG (reference sequence). The germline V and J ends were trimmed by 2 bases and 7 bases, with 14 bases remaining between them. The CDR3: CAWSRGAGVEKLFF. For the CDR3, the DNA is TGTGCCTGGAGTCGAGGAGCAGGGGTTGAAAAACTGTTTTTT.

Details on this clone: At one of its ends the junction is not consistent with the germline gene, which may arise from a read error. V and J are TRBV7-7 and TRBJ2-5; tentative D call: TRBD2 (6 bases). The germline gives CDR1 SSHAT, CDR2 FNYEAQ (reference sequence). The CDR3 consists of 14 residues. For the CDR3, the DNA is TGTGCTAGCAGCCAGGGACTGATGTCGGAGACCCAGTACTTC. It is translated as CASSQGLMSETQYF.

This clone appeared a few times. The chain couples TRBV28 to TRBJ2-5; TRBD2 is a possible D gene (6 bases). The CDR3 spans 14 residues. Trimming removed 5 bases from V and 11 bases from J, with 21 bases in between. Germline CDR1 MDHEN, CDR2 SYDVKM. The CDR3 reads CASSGPGVVRSQYF. The CDR3 nucleotides are TGTGCCAGCAGTGGCCCGGGGGTTGTTAGATCGCAGTACTTC.